The rows below give T cell receptor beta chains drawn from one sample of a study of cytomegalovirus exposure and HLA in healthy donors. TCRdb's copy holds only in-frame clones and misses some; the assay was immunoSEQ multiplex PCR. The sample records about 200,000 clones, around 90% being singletons. The sequenced sample was PBMCs. The receptors originated from a boy aged 2-9 years in good health and CMV-seronegative. The CDR3 runs from the conserved cysteine through the conserved F or W. The D gene is left open where the match is weak. Part of the rows lack a size; the others show once, few, many or a class for expanded clones.

clone_size j_call d_call v_call cdr3_aa cdr3_nt
few TRBJ2-3 TRBD1 TRBV29-1 CSVVTGGSATDTQYF TGCAGCGTTGTAACAGGGGGGTCCGCCACAGATACGCAGTATTTT
once TRBJ1-1 - TRBV9 CASSVGGPPLTGASEAFF TGTGCCAGCAGCGTAGGAGGTCCTCCACTGACAGGAGCTAGTGAAGCTTTCTTT
- TRBJ2-5 TRBD1 TRBV30 CAWTETGAFETQYF TGTGCCTGGACTGAGACAGGGGCCTTTGAGACCCAGTACTTC
- TRBJ1-2 TRBD1 TRBV6-6 CASSYSDRGVGYTF TGTGCCAGCAGTTACTCCGACAGGGGAGTAGGCTACACCTTC
- TRBJ2-1 - TRBV7-6 CASSSTLGGHNEQFF TGTGCCAGCAGCTCAACATTGGGGGGTCACAATGAGCAGTTCTTC
- TRBJ2-5 TRBD1 TRBV6-4 CASSKNRGLRETQYF TGTGCCAGCAGCAAAAACAGGGGGCTGAGAGAGACCCAGTACTTC
- TRBJ1-6 - TRBV25-1 CASPGPSSYNSPLHF TGTGCCAGCCCTGGGCCTTCCTCCTATAATTCACCCCTCCACTTT
- TRBJ2-7 - TRBV5-1 CASSLASGLSSYEQYF TGCGCCAGCAGCTTGGCATCAGGGTTAAGCTCCTACGAGCAGTACTTC
once TRBJ1-6 - TRBV7-7 CASSLSRGNNSPLHF TGTGCCAGCAGCTTGAGCAGGGGAAATAATTCACCCCTCCACTTT
- TRBJ1-1 TRBD1 TRBV28 CASSSGTGGNTEAFF TGTGCCAGCAGCTCCGGGACAGGGGGCAACACGGAAGCTTTCTTT
- TRBJ1-6 - TRBV5-1 CASSTGQSTYSPLHF TGCGCCAGCAGCACCGGACAGTCGACGTATTCACCCCTCCACTTT
few TRBJ1-1 - TRBV6-1 CASRLSGTEAFF TGTGCCAGCAGATTATCGGGCACTGAAGCTTTCTTT
- TRBJ1-5 - TRBV6-1 CASAFTGSNQPQHF TGTGCCAGCGCGTTCACGGGAAGCAATCAGCCCCAGCATTTT
- TRBJ1-1 - TRBV5-5 CASSLGHVNTEAFF TGTGCCAGCAGCTTGGGGCACGTGAACACTGAAGCTTTCTTT
- TRBJ2-5 TRBD1 TRBV30 CAWRRDSARGETQYF TGTGCCTGGAGAAGGGACAGCGCCCGTGGAGAGACCCAGTACTTC
- TRBJ2-5 - TRBV5-8 CASLSGYSQQQETQYF TGTGCCAGCCTAAGCGGATATTCTCAACAACAAGAGACCCAGTACTTC
- TRBJ2-7 TRBD2 TRBV7-2 CASTSGGLGPYEQYF TGTGCCAGCACCTCGGGGGGTTTGGGCCCCTACGAGCAGTACTTC
- TRBJ2-1 - TRBV10-3 CAIKSGTPLEEQFF TGTGCCATCAAGTCCGGGACTCCGCTGGAGGAGCAGTTCTTC
- TRBJ2-5 - TRBV19 CATGRAGSRWETQYF TGTGCCACCGGCCGGGCGGGATCGCGTTGGGAGACCCAGTACTTC
few TRBJ1-1 - TRBV6-5 CASSYSPRTEAFF TGTGCCAGCAGTTACTCCCCCCGCACTGAAGCTTTCTTT
- TRBJ2-7 - TRBV28 CASSLFAGPVSTYEQYF TGTGCCAGCAGTTTATTCGCGGGACCTGTCTCGACCTACGAGCAGTACTTC
- TRBJ1-4 - TRBV5-8 CASSLAYTLLGDEKLFF TGTGCCAGCAGCTTGGCCTACACTCTATTAGGGGATGAAAAACTGTTTTTT
- TRBJ1-6 - TRBV6-5 CASKDSSYNSPLHF TGTGCCAGTAAGGACAGCTCCTATAATTCACCCCTCCACTTT
- TRBJ1-5 - TRBV6-1 CASSELDRNQPQHF TGTGCCAGCAGTGAACTGGACAGAAATCAGCCCCAGCATTTT
once TRBJ2-5 - TRBV28 CASRALGSQETQYF TGTGCCAGCAGGGCCTTGGGCAGCCAAGAGACCCAGTACTTC
- TRBJ2-1 - TRBV29-1 CSVVAGLLDGNEQFF TGCAGCGTTGTTGCGGGACTCTTAGATGGAAATGAGCAGTTCTTC
once TRBJ2-1 TRBD2 TRBV5-1 CASSLASGRAVDEQFF TGCGCCAGCAGCTTGGCTAGCGGGAGGGCCGTGGATGAGCAGTTCTTC
- TRBJ2-7 - TRBV28 CASTWTNSYEQYF TGTGCCAGCACGTGGACTAACTCCTACGAGCAGTACTTC
- TRBJ1-1 - TRBV13 CASSLVGRGAEAFF TGTGCCAGCAGCTTAGTGGGAAGGGGCGCTGAAGCTTTCTTT
once TRBJ2-5 - TRBV5-1 CASSLAASWSQETQYF TGCGCCAGCAGCTTGGCGGCTAGCTGGAGTCAAGAGACCCAGTACTTC
once TRBJ2-5 - TRBV5-1 CASSSRVGETQYF TGCGCCAGCAGCTCCAGGGTTGGAGAGACCCAGTACTTC
- TRBJ2-7 TRBD1 TRBV7-2 CASSDNPGQGGYF TGTGCCAGCAGCGACAATCCGGGACAGGGTGGTTACTTC
- TRBJ1-5 - TRBV30 CAAGGGRYSNQPQHF TGTGCAGCAGGAGGCGGTAGATATAGCAATCAGCCCCAGCATTTT